These 20 T cell receptor beta chains came from one sample sequenced in a study of T cells in narcolepsy. Libraries were prepared by immunoSEQ multiplex PCR; TCRdb keeps only in-frame clonotypes and omits some of them. The sample has approximately 30,000 clones, roughly 86% seen once; the top ten hold 1% to 1.3%. The sample was CD45RA- memory CD4+ T cells from PBMCs. Receptors originate from a human donor with narcolepsy.

This chain connects TRBV6-6 to TRBJ2-6; no clear D. The length of the CDR3 is 16 residues. Germline V lookup: CDR1 MNHNY, CDR2 SVGAGI (reference sequence). V lost 6 bases, J lost 1 base, and 13 bases lay in between. This CDR3 reads CASSHLGVSGANVLTF. Written as DNA, the CDR3 is TGTGCCAGCAGCCACCTGGGCGTATCTGGGGCCAACGTCCTGACTTTC.

This rearrangement joins TRBV6-1 to TRBJ1-2, with 8 bases identical to TRBD1. V was clipped by 2 bases and J by 5 bases; unmatched bases: 1. This CDR3 region has 13 residues. Germline lookup yields CDR1 MNHNS and CDR2 SASEGT. CDR3: CASSETGGYGYTF. CDR3 sequence (DNA): TGTGCCAGCAGTGAAACAGGGGGATATGGCTACACCTTC.

V is TRBV2 and J is TRBJ1-2; 7 bases agree with TRBD1. There are 14 residues in the CDR3. Germline CDR1 is SNHLY and CDR2 is FYNNEI. J gave up 1 base and V 5 bases, and 4 bases lay outside the gene matches. The CDR3 is CASSLQGNNYGYTF. The CDR3 DNA sequence: TGTGCCAGCAGTTTACAGGGGAATAACTATGGCTACACCTTC. The full variable domain, with the rest looked up from reference TRBV2 and TRBJ1-2, is EPEVTQTPSHQVTQMGQEVILRCVPISNHLYFYWYRQILGQKVEFLVSFYNNEISEKSEIFDDQFSVERPDGSNFTLKIRSTKLEDSAMYFCASSLQGNNYGYTFGSGTRLTVV.

V gene TRBV6-5 combines with J gene TRBJ1-5; a weak D match, TRBD1 (5 bases). The germline CDR1 and CDR2 sequences are MNHEY and SVGAGI. V shed 6 bases and J shed 7 bases, with 16 bases lying between them. The CDR3 is 14 residues long. The CDR3 DNA follows: TGTGCCAGCAGACCAGGGTCCGCCAGGCAGCCCCAGCATTTT. This encodes CASRPGSARQPQHF.

J is TRBJ1-2 and V is TRBV19; D is undetermined. The germline gives CDR1 LNHDA, CDR2 SQIVND (reference sequence). Trimming stripped 4 bases from V and 8 bases from J, with 14 bases between. The CDR3 has 13 amino acids. CDR3: CASSTTNRRGYTF. The CDR3, as DNA: TGTGCCAGTAGTACGACCAACCGACGGGGCTACACCTTC.

The CDR3 loop is CASSLGQNEQYV. The CDR3, as DNA: TGCGCCAGCAGCTTGGGTCAGAACGAGCAGTACGTC. The gene calls are TRBV5-1 and TRBJ2-7, with D unclear. Trimming took off 0 bases at V and 5 bases at J, with 6 bases between the two ends. The CDR3 totals 12 residues. In germline, CDR1 is SGHRS, CDR2 YFSETQ.

This chain uses TRBV2 with TRBJ1-1; TRBD1 is a possible D gene (6 bases). Trimming cost V 6 bases and J 4 bases, with 15 bases left between them. Germline-derived CDR1 and CDR2 are SNHLY and FYNNEI. The CDR3 has 14 amino acids. Here the CDR3 DNA reads TGTGCCAGCAGAGCCAACAGGGATGGCACTGAAGCTTTCTTT. Encoded protein: CASRANRDGTEAFF. The variable domain in full, completed from reference TRBV2 and TRBJ1-1, reads EPEVTQTPSHQVTQMGQEVILRCVPISNHLYFYWYRQILGQKVEFLVSFYNNEISEKSEIFDDQFSVERPDGSNFTLKIRSTKLEDSAMYFCASRANRDGTEAFFGQGTRLTVV.

The chain uses TRBV11-2 and TRBJ2-7, with 10 positions matching TRBD1. The junction had 5 bases not matched to a gene; V was cut back by 1 base and J by 2 bases. There are 16 residues in the CDR3. CDR1 is SGHAT, CDR2 FQNNGV, per germline. The CDR3 spells CASSLGGGQGTYEQYF. The CDR3 region has the DNA TGTGCCAGCAGCTTAGGGGGGGGACAGGGGACCTACGAGCAGTACTTC.

Only one count was recorded for this clone. CDR3 amino acids: CASSQGKFETQYF. The DNA of the CDR3 is TGTGCCAGCAGCCAAGGGAAATTTGAGACCCAGTACTTC. This rearrangement joins TRBV14 to TRBJ2-5; D is undetermined. Trimming took 1 base from V and 5 from J, leaving 8 bases between them. The CDR3 has 13 residues. Germline V CDR1 and CDR2: SGHDN, FVKESK.

The chain joins TRBV5-1 to TRBJ2-5, with D possibly matching TRBD1 (6 bases). Germline V gene lookup returns CDR1 SGHRS and CDR2 YFSETQ. The CDR3 is made up of 12 amino acids. V gave up 6 bases and J gave up 3 bases, with 9 bases separating them. The CDR3 bases are TGCGCCAGCACGGACAGCGAAGAGACCCAGTACTTC. This codes for CASTDSEETQYF.

The rearrangement links TRBV27 to TRBJ1-2; no clear D gene. CDR1 is MNHEY, CDR2 SMNVEV, per germline (reference sequence). The CDR3 runs 14 residues. Between the trimmed V and J ends, which lost 0 bases and 7 bases, there was a span of 12 bases. The CDR3 is CASSLSGFGAGYTF. CDR3 in DNA: TGTGCCAGCAGTTTATCGGGGTTTGGAGCTGGCTACACCTTC.

This clone was detected a few times. J is TRBJ1-4 and V is TRBV7-8; weak D call: TRBD1 (5 bases). Germline V gives CDR1 SGHVS, CDR2 FQNEAQ. Trimming cost V 4 bases and J 8 bases, with 17 bases left between them. The CDR3 consists of 15 residues. The CDR3 DNA reads TGTGCCAGCAGCTCGGTCGGGGGTCTCTTGGAAAAACTGTTTTTT. This sequence encodes CASSSVGGLLEKLFF.

The chain employs TRBV6-4 and TRBJ1-6; D uncertain. The CDR3 totals 16 residues. The V end was cut by 8 bases, the J end by 5 bases, with 19 bases between. The germline gives CDR1 MRHNA, CDR2 SNTAGT. CDR3 sequence (DNA): TGTGCCAGCCGAAAGAGTATAGGGAGGGATAATTCACCCCTCCACTTT. This sequence encodes CASRKSIGRDNSPLHF.

This chain connects TRBV2 to TRBJ1-6; D is uncertain. The V and J ends lost 4 bases and 7 bases respectively, with 11 bases between them. Per germline, CDR1 SNHLY and CDR2 FYNNEI. The CDR3 runs 14 residues. The CDR3 DNA reads as TGTGCCAGCAGTGTCCGACAAAAGAATTCACCCCTCCACTTT. Protein: CASSVRQKNSPLHF.

V gene TRBV6-1 combines with J gene TRBJ1-4; D is perhaps TRBD1 (5 bases). Germline V gene data show CDR1 as MNHNS and CDR2 as SASEGT. Trimming shortened V by 5 bases and J by 6 bases, and 7 bases separated the two germline ends. The CDR3 has 12 amino acids. The CDR3 is CASSPGHEKLFF. In DNA, the CDR3 is TGTGCCAGCAGTCCGGGGCATGAAAAACTGTTTTTT.

V usage is TRBV6-5 and J usage is TRBJ2-5; 10 bases fit TRBD1. Losses at the gene ends were 5 bases for V and 5 bases for J; bases not matched to a gene: 8. The CDR3 runs to 15 residues. Germline assignment: CDR1 MNHEY and CDR2 SVGAGI. The CDR3 loop is CASSPRQGAWETQYF. The CDR3 DNA sequence: TGTGCCAGCAGTCCCCGACAGGGGGCCTGGGAGACCCAGTACTTC.

The gene calls are TRBV5-1 and TRBJ1-3; a weak D match, TRBD1 (6 bases). The ends were cut back, 0 bases at V and 3 bases at J, with 10 bases in the middle. CDR1 and CDR2 (germline): SGHRS, YFSETQ. This CDR3 has 15 residues. CDR3 in DNA: TGCGCCAGCAGCTTGGCAGGGGCGCTTGGAAACACCATATATTTT. Amino acids: CASSLAGALGNTIYF.

The V and J genes are TRBV11-2 and TRBJ1-1, with D possibly being TRBD1 (5 bases). This CDR3 is 14 amino acids long. CDR1 is SGHAT, CDR2 FQNNGV, per germline. V was shortened by 2 bases and J by 4 bases, with 11 bases between the two germline ends. CDR3 nucleotide sequence: TGTGCCAGCAGCTTAAACCAGGGTACCACTGAAGCTTTCTTT. It codes for CASSLNQGTTEAFF.

The chain recombines TRBV7-2 with TRBJ2-7; 7 bases are a match to TRBD1. This CDR3 contains 15 residues. The V segment lost 1 base and the J segment 5 bases; nucleotides outside the gene matches: 8. CDR1 SGHTA and CDR2 FQGNSA come from the germline V gene. CDR3 loop: CASSLGGGSINEQYF. The CDR3 DNA reads TGTGCCAGCAGCTTAGGAGGGGGCAGTATCAACGAGCAGTACTTC.

The chain carries TRBV5-1 and TRBJ2-5; the match to TRBD2 covers 8 bases. Germline CDR1 and CDR2: SGHRS and YFSETQ. The CDR3 is 15 amino acids. J was trimmed by 0 bases and V by 8 bases; bases with no gene match: 9. CDR3 sequence: CASRSGGINQETQYF. CDR3 in DNA: TGCGCCAGTCGAAGCGGGGGAATAAACCAAGAGACCCAGTACTTC.